This passage covers 32 T cell receptor beta chains from one sample sequenced in a study of T cell changes during pregnancy in multiple sclerosis (dated by TCRdb to about 2019). Receptor libraries were prepared by the immunoSEQ multiplex PCR assay. Entries here come from immuneACCESS through TCRdb and include only in-frame sequences with V and J called. Some clones fail to appear in such tables; in the studies checked, an unresolved V gene covers under half of the shortfall, and the cause of the remainder is unknown. The sample profile shows more than 55,000 clones; around nine tenths of them were found once. The leading ten clones occupy approximately 1.8% of the sample. The sequenced sample was peripheral blood, obtained after pregnancy. The receptors originated from a female donor with multiple sclerosis, enrolled in a pregnancy study.

With regard to this clone: The junction departs from germline at one end; a sequencing error may be responsible. The chain carries TRBV7-7 and TRBJ2-1; 7 bases agree with TRBD2. The CDR3 has 15 residues. CDR1 SSHAT and CDR2 FNYEAQ come from the germline V gene (reference sequence). CDR3 in amino acids: CASSLGEAGLNEQFF. The CDR3 DNA sequence: TGTGCTAGCAGCTTAGGGGAAGCGGGGCTCAATGAGCAGTTCTTC.

The V call is TRBV5-1, the J call TRBJ1-1, with D perhaps TRBD1 (6 bases). CDR1 SGHRS and CDR2 YFSETQ come from the germline V gene. Trimming took off 2 bases at V and 6 bases at J, with 14 bases between the two ends. The CDR3 is 14 residues long. The CDR3 region has the DNA TGCGCCAGCAGCTTACAGGGAGGGTACGCTGAAGCTTTCTTT. Residues: CASSLQGGYAEAFF.

The CDR3 is CAWSEQGSSRGYTF. CDR3 in DNA: TGTGCCTGGAGCGAACAGGGGTCCTCCAGGGGCTACACCTTC. This chain connects TRBV30 to TRBJ1-2; TRBD1 matches at 7 bases. V dropped 3 bases and J dropped 8; count of bases not matched to a gene: 12. Germline V gene sequence: CDR1 GTSNPN, CDR2 SVGIG (reference sequence). The CDR3 has 14 residues.

V usage is TRBV11-2 and J usage is TRBJ1-2, with D possibly TRBD1 on 6 matching bases. Trimming took off 5 bases at V and 6 bases at J, with 19 bases between the two ends. Germline assignment: CDR1 SGHAT and CDR2 FQNNGV. The CDR3 runs to 15 residues. The CDR3 DNA reads TGTGCCAGCAGCCGCGGCTCGGGACAAAGCGATGGCTACACCTTC. Its translation is CASSRGSGQSDGYTF.

The chain joins TRBV28 to TRBJ2-1; 9 bases fit TRBD2. CDR3 length equals 17 residues. J was trimmed by 0 bases and V by 2 bases; bases with no gene match: 5. The V gene's germline CDR1 is MDHEN and CDR2 SYDVKM. The CDR3 is CASSLVGSGGSYNEQFF. CDR3 nucleotides: TGTGCCAGCAGTTTAGTCGGTAGCGGGGGCTCCTACAATGAGCAGTTCTTC.

The chain uses TRBV7-2 and TRBJ1-4; a possible D gene is TRBD1 (6 bases). Germline V gene sequence: CDR1 SGHTA, CDR2 FQGNSA. V lost 1 base to trimming and J lost 2 bases, with 11 bases between them. The CDR3 is 16 amino acids. CDR3 coding DNA: TGTGCCAGCAGCTTAGTGTGGGGGCAGACTAATGAAAAACTGTTTTTT. It translates to CASSLVWGQTNEKLFF.

The gene calls are TRBV2 and TRBJ2-2; 8 bases agree with TRBD2. The junction had 10 bases not matched to a gene; V was cut back by 10 bases and J by 9 bases. The CDR3 sequence is 13 residues long. Germline V gene data show CDR1 as SNHLY and CDR2 as FYNNEI. Here the CDR3 reads CATESRGGRELFF. In DNA form, the CDR3 reads TGTGCCACCGAGAGCCGGGGGGGCAGGGAGCTGTTTTTT.

The chain employs TRBV7-3 and TRBJ2-3; TRBD2 matches 8 bases. Germline CDR1 and CDR2: SGHTA and FQGTGA. V gave up 4 bases and J gave up 1 base; unmatched junction bases: 13. The CDR3 has 18 residues. CDR3 protein: CASSYSKSGTRGTDTQYF. The CDR3 DNA reads TGTGCCAGCAGCTACTCAAAATCCGGGACTAGGGGCACAGATACGCAGTATTTT.

This chain joins TRBV18 and TRBJ2-6; no definite D call. Germline V CDR1 and CDR2: KGHSH, LQKENI. V was cut by 3 bases and J by 1 base, with 7 bases left in between. The CDR3 is 15 amino acids. The CDR3 sequence is CASSPLTSGANVLTF. CDR3 in DNA: TGTGCCAGCTCACCCCTTACATCTGGGGCCAACGTCCTGACTTTC. Using reference TRBV18 and TRBJ2-6 for the parts outside the CDR3, the full variable domain is NAGVMQNPRHLVRRRGQEARLRCSPMKGHSHVYWYRQLPEEGLKFMVYLQKENIIDESGMPKERFSAEFPKEGPSILRIQQVVRGDSAAYFCASSPLTSGANVLTFGAGSRLTVL.

Points on this clone: One junction end disagrees with the germline gene, perhaps due to a read error. The CDR3 DNA reads TGTGCTAGCAGCTTAGTCCCTAGTGCCTACAATGAGCAGTTCTTC. It is translated as CASSLVPSAYNEQFF. The chain has TRBV7-7 and TRBJ2-1; unclear D gene. Germline assignment: CDR1 SSHAT and CDR2 FNYEAQ (reference sequence). The CDR3 spans 15 residues.

This chain links TRBV19 with TRBJ2-6; D not resolved. Germline V gene data show CDR1 as LNHDA and CDR2 as SQIVND (reference sequence). Trimming took 2 bases from V and 1 from J, leaving 12 bases between them. This CDR3 has 17 amino acids. The CDR3 spells CASSISNWASGANVLTF. In DNA, the CDR3 is TGTGCCAGTAGTATATCTAATTGGGCATCTGGGGCCAACGTCCTGACTTTC.

The chain recombines TRBV28 with TRBJ2-7, with D hard to call. Per the germline V gene, CDR1 is MDHEN and CDR2 is SYDVKM. V gave up 6 bases and J gave up 2 bases, with 8 bases separating them. This CDR3 contains 12 residues. The CDR3 bases are TGTGCCAGCAGCTTACTTACCTACGAGCAGTACTTC. Translated: CASSLLTYEQYF.

The chain recombines TRBV19 with TRBJ2-3, with TRBD1 matching over 7 bases. The CDR3 is 14 amino acids. Per germline, CDR1 LNHDA and CDR2 SQIVND (reference sequence). Unmatched junction bases numbered 2, after V lost 4 bases and J lost 1 base. CDR3 sequence reads: CASSSGQGTDTQYF. For the CDR3, the DNA is TGTGCCAGTAGTAGTGGACAGGGCACAGATACGCAGTATTTT. The complete variable domain, with remaining parts taken from reference TRBV19 and TRBJ2-3, reads DGGITQSPKYLFRKEGQNVTLSCEQNLNHDAMYWYRQDPGQGLRLIYYSQIVNDFQKGDIAEGYSVSREKKESFPLTVTSAQKNPTAFYLCASSSGQGTDTQYFGPGTRLTVL.

This clone was seen just once. This chain links TRBV4-1 with TRBJ2-7; 7 nucleotides line up with TRBD2. Germline V gene sequence: CDR1 MGHRA, CDR2 YSYEKL. The J segment lost 9 bases and the V segment lost 1 base, leaving 9 bases of the junction unmatched. This CDR3 contains 14 residues. CDR3 nucleotide sequence: TGCGCCAGCAGCCAAGTTGGACTAGGGACTGTGCAGTACTTC. It encodes CASSQVGLGTVQYF.

The sample holds a few counts of this clone. The chain links TRBV28 to TRBJ2-1; TRBD2 matches 7 bases. Germline V gives CDR1 MDHEN, CDR2 SYDVKM. The junction had 7 bases not matched to a gene; V was cut back by 7 bases and J by 4 bases. There are 14 residues in the CDR3. CDR3 sequence (DNA): TGTGCCAGCAAGTTTAGCGGGCCTTACAATGAGCAGTTCTTC. Translated: CASKFSGPYNEQFF. The full variable domain, in which reference TRBV28 and TRBJ2-1 provide the parts outside the CDR3, is DVKVTQSSRYLVKRTGEKVFLECVQDMDHENMFWYRQDPGLGLRLIYFSYDVKMKEKGDIPEGYSVSREKKERFSLILESASTNQTSMYLCASKFSGPYNEQFFGPGTRLTVL.

This chain joins TRBV28 and TRBJ1-2, with D possibly matching TRBD1 (5 bases). The CDR3 is made up of 14 amino acids. Germline V gives CDR1 MDHEN, CDR2 SYDVKM. Trimming cost V 4 bases and J 4 bases, with 13 bases left between them. In DNA form, the CDR3 reads TGTGCCAGCAGTTCGACAGATGCCCTCTATGGCTACACCTTC. Its translation: CASSSTDALYGYTF.

This clone has a single count. V gene TRBV4-2 combines with J gene TRBJ2-7, with unresolved D. V was pared by 2 bases and J by 5 bases, with 19 bases between. CDR3 size: 16 residues. Germline CDR1 is LGHNA and CDR2 is YNFKEQ. CDR3 sequence (DNA): TGTGCCAGCAGCCAAAACCCCACTCCCGCGAGCAACGAGCAGTACTTC. As protein: CASSQNPTPASNEQYF.

The chain carries TRBV6-1 and TRBJ2-1; possibly TRBD1 for D (5 bases). Germline V lookup: CDR1 MNHNS, CDR2 SASEGT. Trimming pared 4 bases from V and 12 bases from J, leaving 19 bases between. The CDR3 runs to 14 residues. The CDR3 nucleotides are TGTGCCAGCAGTGGACAGTTCTCTACCCTTGGGCAGTTCTTC. Translating it yields CASSGQFSTLGQFF.

The J gene is TRBJ1-5, the V gene TRBV30, with no clear D. The CDR3 runs to 14 residues. The V end was cut by 1 base, the J end by 6 bases, with 13 bases between. Germline lookup yields CDR1 GTSNPN and CDR2 SVGIG (reference sequence). The CDR3 is CAWSEGGYTQPQHF. Here the CDR3 DNA reads TGTGCCTGGAGTGAGGGAGGGTACACTCAGCCCCAGCATTTT.

The gene calls are TRBV6-5 and TRBJ2-7; weak D call: TRBD1 (6 bases). In germline, CDR1 is MNHEY, CDR2 SVGAGI. V was shortened by 5 bases and J by 0 bases, with 8 bases between the two germline ends. The CDR3 length is 13 residues. This chain's CDR3 is CASSRTVSYEQYF. Here the CDR3 DNA reads TGTGCCAGCAGTAGGACAGTCTCCTACGAGCAGTACTTC.

The genes are TRBV11-2 and TRBJ1-1, with TRBD1 as a possible D gene (5 bases). V lost 3 bases to trimming and J lost 7 bases, with 24 bases between them. Germline V CDR1 and CDR2: SGHAT, FQNNGV. The CDR3 totals 17 residues. The CDR3 region has the DNA TGTGCCAGCAGCTTTTTCGCGTGGGGCACCAAAGAAGGTGAAGCTTTCTTT. Its translation: CASSFFAWGTKEGEAFF. Based on the CDR3 plus reference TRBV11-2 and TRBJ1-1, the full variable domain is EAGVAQSPRYKIIEKRQSVAFWCNPISGHATLYWYQQILGQGPKLLIQFQNNGVVDDSQLPKDRFSAERLKGVDSTLKIQPAKLEDSAVYLCASSFFAWGTKEGEAFFGQGTRLTVV.

The CDR3 nucleotides are TGTGCCAGCAGCCAAGTTGGGCTGACCTACGAGCAGTACTTC. It encodes CASSQVGLTYEQYF. The chain couples TRBV14 to TRBJ2-7; D gene unclear. V gave up 1 base and J gave up 2 bases, with 9 bases separating them. CDR1 and CDR2 (germline): SGHDN, FVKESK. The CDR3 runs 14 residues.

The rearrangement uses TRBV18 and TRBJ1-3; D gene unclear. Trimming shortened V by 2 bases and J by 0 bases, and 8 bases separated the two germline ends. This CDR3 has 15 residues. The germline gives CDR1 KGHSH, CDR2 LQKENI. In DNA, the CDR3 is TGTGCCAGCTCACCAGGACTGAGCTCTGGAAACACCATATATTTT. Its translation is CASSPGLSSGNTIYF.

This clone appeared once. The chain is built from TRBV2 and TRBJ2-7; possible D gene TRBD1, 6 bases. This CDR3 has 15 residues. Germline-derived CDR1 and CDR2 are SNHLY and FYNNEI. V lost 3 bases to trimming and J lost 0 bases, with 12 bases between them. CDR3 sequence: CASSEGADSSYEQYF. For the CDR3, the DNA is TGTGCCAGCAGTGAGGGGGCGGACAGCTCCTACGAGCAGTACTTC.

V gene TRBV6-1 combines with J gene TRBJ1-1, with 7 bases lining up with TRBD1. Germline V gene sequence: CDR1 MNHNS, CDR2 SASEGT. CDR3 size: 15 residues. V lost 6 bases, J lost 0 bases, and 7 bases stayed unmatched. CDR3 nucleotide sequence: TGTGCCAGCAGCTACCGACAGGGTCTGAACACTGAAGCTTTCTTT. Its protein is CASSYRQGLNTEAFF.

The chain's CDR3 is CASSPGRGYGYTF. The CDR3 DNA follows: TGTGCCAGCAGTCCGGGGCGGGGCTATGGCTACACCTTC. The rearrangement uses TRBV27 and TRBJ1-2; D is possibly TRBD1 (5 bases). V gave up 5 bases and J gave up 4 bases, with 11 bases separating them. Germline V gene sequence: CDR1 MNHEY, CDR2 SMNVEV (reference sequence). This CDR3 region has 13 residues.

The CDR3 loop reads CASSLGTGSNEKLFF. The DNA for the CDR3 is TGCGCCAGCAGCTTAGGGACAGGCTCTAATGAAAAACTGTTTTTT. This sequence joins TRBV5-1 and TRBJ1-4, with 8 bases lining up with TRBD1. V gave up 2 bases and J gave up 3 bases; unmatched junction bases: 3. Germline CDR1 is SGHRS and CDR2 is YFSETQ. The length of the CDR3 is 15 residues.

The rearrangement links TRBV27 to TRBJ2-7; the D gene is possibly TRBD2 (6 bases). The germline V gene has CDR1 MNHEY and CDR2 SMNVEV (reference sequence). V was shortened by 3 bases and J by 2 bases, with 17 bases between the two germline ends. This CDR3 has 16 residues. Written as DNA, the CDR3 is TGTGCCAGCAGTTTCTCCGTGGCTAGCGAGGCCTACGAGCAGTACTTC. Translation: CASSFSVASEAYEQYF.

V and J are TRBV5-4 and TRBJ2-5, with D maybe TRBD2 (6 bases). With 4 bases removed from V and 4 bases from J, the gap between germline ends came to 14 bases. Looked up from germline, CDR1 is SGHNT and CDR2 is YYREEE (reference sequence). The CDR3 covers 14 residues. The CDR3: CASSPREAGETQYF. The CDR3 coding sequence is TGTGCCAGCAGCCCGCGGGAAGCAGGAGAGACCCAGTACTTC.

This chain links TRBV15 with TRBJ1-2; 11 bases map to TRBD1. CDR1 and CDR2 from the germline V gene are LNHNV and YYDKDF (reference sequence). The CDR3 is 17 amino acids. Trimming at V came to 8 bases and at J to 0 bases, leaving 11 bases not matched to a gene. This chain's CDR3 is CATETGTGGKANYGYTF. As DNA, the CDR3 is TGTGCCACCGAGACCGGGACAGGGGGAAAAGCTAACTATGGCTACACCTTC. Full variable domain (rest looked up from reference TRBV15 and TRBJ1-2): DAMVIQNPRYQVTQFGKPVTLSCSQTLNHNVMYWYQQKSSQAPKLLFHYYDKDFNNEADTPDNFQSRRPNTSFCFLDIRSPGLGDTAMYLCATETGTGGKANYGYTFGSGTRLTVV.

The chain uses TRBV19 and TRBJ1-2; D perhaps matches TRBD1 (5 bases). Trimming removed 0 bases from V and 7 bases from J, with 12 bases in between. Germline V CDR1 and CDR2: LNHDA, SQIVND (reference sequence). The length of the CDR3 is 14 residues. CDR3 protein: CASSIDAGRRGYTF. The CDR3 DNA sequence: TGTGCCAGTAGTATAGACGCGGGGCGGCGTGGCTACACCTTC.

The V gene is TRBV6-5, the J gene TRBJ1-2; TRBD1 matches at 7 bases. Looked up from germline, CDR1 is MNHEY and CDR2 is SVGAGI. This CDR3 has 15 amino acids. The junction had 14 bases not matched to a gene; V was cut back by 8 bases and J by 5 bases. The CDR3 DNA is TGTGCCAGCGCGCCGACCCGGGACAGCCTATATGGCTACACCTTC. Its translation is CASAPTRDSLYGYTF.